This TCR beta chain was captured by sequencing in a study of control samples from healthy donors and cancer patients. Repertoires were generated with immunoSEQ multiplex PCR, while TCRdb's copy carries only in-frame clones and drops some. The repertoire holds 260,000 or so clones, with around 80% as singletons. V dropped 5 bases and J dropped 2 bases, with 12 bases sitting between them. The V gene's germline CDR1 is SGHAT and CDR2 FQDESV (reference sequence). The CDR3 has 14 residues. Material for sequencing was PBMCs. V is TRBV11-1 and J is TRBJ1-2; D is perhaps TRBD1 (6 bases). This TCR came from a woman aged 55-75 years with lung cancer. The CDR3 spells CASSPGAGNYGYTF. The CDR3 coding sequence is TGTGCCAGCAGCCCGGGGGCGGGGAACTATGGCTACACCTTC.